The T cell receptor beta chain described here comes from a study of metastatic and nonmetastatic thyroid tumors (dated by TCRdb to 2018 to 2021). With respect to the entire study: Repertoires were compared across peripheral blood and tumor or nodule tissue samples from malignant and benign thyroid patients.

The investigation overall reported the following: In both blood and tumor samples, TCR beta diversity was reported to be significantly higher in malignant tumors than in benign nodules.

This clone was recorded many times. What antigen it recognizes has not been identified. Per-base quality was not reported, and no clone a single base away is much larger than it. Before undergoing thyroid surgery, none of the patients had been given any kind of treatment. Using T-cell receptor beta sequencing, the study looked back at clinical samples from patients collected from the early 2010s to the late 2010s. To prepare the library, PCR was applied. Sequencing relied on an Illumina HiSeq 4000. High-throughput sequencing was used to profile the CDR3 region of the TCR beta-chain in every patient. Concerning the study's data processing: A classifier to discriminate distant-metastatic papillary thyroid cancer patients was built from CDR3 differences across clinicopathological groups. The Shannon index was used to measure repertoire diversity, and the Morisita-Horn index was used to measure how similar tumor and blood repertoires were. TCRdb redid the processing of the public reads, applying fastp at Q25 and MiXCR, and retained in-frame beta chains. TCRdb's processing, not the authors' own work, is the source of the V and J calls. For this sample there are about 30,000 clones; 20% to 30% appear just once. The ten largest make up about 9% of the sample.

The origin of this receptor is a female donor with papillary thyroid cancer or a benign thyroid nodule (not recorded which). Some clones in this sample may be carry-over from other donors' samples. Source material: blood.

The DNA sequence reads TGTGCCAGCAGCCCTCACAGGGAGAGAATGAACACTGAAGCTTTCTTT. It translates as CASSPHRERMNTEAFF. The chain was built from TRBV3-1 and TRBJ1-1; possibly the D gene is TRBD1, per 6 matching bases. Trimming removed 4 bases from V and 0 bases from J, leaving 15 bases between the germline ends. CDR1 and CDR2, per the germline V gene (reference sequence), are LGHDT and YNNKEL. The CDR3 starts with the cysteine, ends with the phenylalanine, and has 16 residues. Just the 48-base CDR3 DNA is kept, in frame starting at base 1.